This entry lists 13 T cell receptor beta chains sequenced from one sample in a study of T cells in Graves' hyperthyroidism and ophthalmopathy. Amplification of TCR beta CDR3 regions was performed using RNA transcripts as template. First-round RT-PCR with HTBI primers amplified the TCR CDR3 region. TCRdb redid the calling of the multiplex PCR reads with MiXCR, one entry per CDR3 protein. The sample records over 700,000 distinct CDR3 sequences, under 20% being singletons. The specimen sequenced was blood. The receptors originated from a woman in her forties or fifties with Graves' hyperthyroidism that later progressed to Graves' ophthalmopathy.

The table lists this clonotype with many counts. CDR3 region: CSARVAAEVHGYTF. CDR3 sequence (DNA): TGCAGTGCTAGAGTAGCGGCAGAAGTGCATGGCTACACCTTC. The chain recombines TRBV20-1 with TRBJ1-2, with D unresolved. There are 14 residues in the CDR3. The germline gives CDR1 DFQATT, CDR2 SNEGSKA (reference sequence). The germline V and J ends were trimmed by 1 base and 6 bases, with 15 bases remaining between them.

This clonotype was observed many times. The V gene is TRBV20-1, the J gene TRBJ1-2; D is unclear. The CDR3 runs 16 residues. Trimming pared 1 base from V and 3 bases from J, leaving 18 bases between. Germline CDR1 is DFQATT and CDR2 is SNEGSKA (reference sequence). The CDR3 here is CSARASALTIDYGYTF. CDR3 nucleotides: TGCAGTGCTAGAGCTTCGGCCCTAACGATAGACTATGGCTACACCTTC.

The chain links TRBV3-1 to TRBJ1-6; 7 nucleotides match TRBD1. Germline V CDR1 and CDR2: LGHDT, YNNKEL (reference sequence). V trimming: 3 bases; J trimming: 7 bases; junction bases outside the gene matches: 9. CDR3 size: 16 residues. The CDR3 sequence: CASSHSSGTVNSPLHF. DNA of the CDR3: TGTGCCAGCAGCCATAGTTCTGGGACAGTAAATTCACCCCTCCACTTT. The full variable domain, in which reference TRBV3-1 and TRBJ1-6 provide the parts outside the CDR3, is DTAVSQTPKYLVTQMGNDKSIKCEQNLGHDTMYWYKQDSKKFLKIMFSYNNKELIINETVPNRFSPKSPDKAHLNLHINSLELGDSAVYFCASSHSSGTVNSPLHFGNGTRLTVT.

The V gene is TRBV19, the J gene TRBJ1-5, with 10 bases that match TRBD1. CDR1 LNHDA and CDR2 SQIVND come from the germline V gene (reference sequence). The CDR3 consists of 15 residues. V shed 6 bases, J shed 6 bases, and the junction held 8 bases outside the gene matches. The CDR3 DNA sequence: TGTGCCAGTAGACGGGACAGGGGCTTTAGTCAGCCCCAGCATTTT. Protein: CASRRDRGFSQPQHF.

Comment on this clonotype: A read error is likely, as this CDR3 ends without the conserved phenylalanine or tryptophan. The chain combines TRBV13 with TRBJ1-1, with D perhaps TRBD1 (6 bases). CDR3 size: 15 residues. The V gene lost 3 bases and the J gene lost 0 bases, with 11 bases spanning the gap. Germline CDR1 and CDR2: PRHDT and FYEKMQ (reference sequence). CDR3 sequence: CASSFSGTLNTEAFS. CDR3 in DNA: TGTGCCAGCAGCTTTTCCGGGACATTGAACACTGAAGCTTTCTCT.

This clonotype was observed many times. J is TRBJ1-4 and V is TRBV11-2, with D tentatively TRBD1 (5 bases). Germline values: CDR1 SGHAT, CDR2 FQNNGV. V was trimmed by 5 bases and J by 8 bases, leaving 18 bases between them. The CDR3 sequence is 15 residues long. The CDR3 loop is CASSVRDPRGEKLFF. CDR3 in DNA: TGTGCCAGCAGCGTCCGGGACCCCCGGGGAGAAAAACTGTTTTTT.

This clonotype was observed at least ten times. The CDR3 is CASSPGASGNTEAFF. CDR3 DNA sequence: TGTGCCAGCAGCCCGGGGGCGTCTGGGAACACTGAAGCTTTCTTT. The chain uses TRBV6-1 and TRBJ1-1, with TRBD1 as a possible D gene (6 bases). The V gene's germline CDR1 is MNHNS and CDR2 SASEGT. The V and J ends lost 6 bases and 1 base respectively, with 15 bases between them. The length of the CDR3 is 15 residues.

Here the CDR3 reads CATQWQGWQETQYF. Written as DNA, the CDR3 is TGTGCCACCCAATGGCAGGGGTGGCAAGAGACCCAGTACTTC. V gene TRBV24-1 combines with J gene TRBJ2-5; possibly TRBD1 for D (6 bases). Trimming shortened V by 9 bases and J by 2 bases, and 15 bases separated the two germline ends. The CDR3 covers 14 residues. Germline V gene sequence: CDR1 KGHDR, CDR2 SFDVKD.

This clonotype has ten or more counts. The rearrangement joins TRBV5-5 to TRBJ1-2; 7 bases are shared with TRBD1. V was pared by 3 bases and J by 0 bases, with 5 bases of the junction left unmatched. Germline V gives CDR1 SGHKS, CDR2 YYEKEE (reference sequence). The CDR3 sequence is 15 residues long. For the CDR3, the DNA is TGTGCCAGCAGCTCAAGACAGGGAGCTAACTATGGCTACACCTTC. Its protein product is CASSSRQGANYGYTF.

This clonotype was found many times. CDR3 residues: CASSQAALLNTEAFF. The CDR3 nucleotides read TGTGCCAGCAGCCAAGCGGCCCTCTTGAACACTGAAGCTTTCTTT. This rearrangement joins TRBV3-1 to TRBJ1-1; D unresolved. The CDR3 runs 15 residues. With 1 base removed from V and 0 bases from J, the gap between germline ends came to 9 bases. Germline assignment: CDR1 LGHDT and CDR2 YNNKEL (reference sequence).

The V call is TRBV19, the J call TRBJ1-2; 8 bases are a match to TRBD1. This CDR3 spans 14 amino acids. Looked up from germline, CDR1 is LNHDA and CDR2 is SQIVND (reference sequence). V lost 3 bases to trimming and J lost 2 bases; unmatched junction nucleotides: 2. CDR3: CASSIDRGNYGYTF. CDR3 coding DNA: TGTGCCAGTAGTATCGACAGGGGAAACTATGGCTACACCTTC.

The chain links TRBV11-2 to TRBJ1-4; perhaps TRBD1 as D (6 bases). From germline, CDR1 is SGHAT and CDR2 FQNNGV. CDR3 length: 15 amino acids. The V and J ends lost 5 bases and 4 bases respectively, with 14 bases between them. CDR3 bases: TGTGCCAGCAGCACCCGGGACACGATTAATGAAAAACTGTTTTTT. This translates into CASSTRDTINEKLFF.

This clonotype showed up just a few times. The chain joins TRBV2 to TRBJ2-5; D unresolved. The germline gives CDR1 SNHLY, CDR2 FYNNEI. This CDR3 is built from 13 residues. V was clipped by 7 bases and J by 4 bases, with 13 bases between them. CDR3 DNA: TGTGCCAGCAATGGGCTACCCCCAGAGACCCAGTACTTC. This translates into CASNGLPPETQYF.